This T cell receptor (beta chain) was sequenced during a study of cytomegalovirus exposure and HLA in healthy donors. The study ran its PCR with 60 Vbeta and 13 Jbeta primers. TCRdb keeps only in-frame clones here, not all; method: immunoSEQ multiplex PCR. The sample has around 100,000 clones, 74% seen once; the top ten hold roughly 2.5%. In the case of this clone: One junction end disagrees with the germline gene, perhaps due to a read error.

The CDR3 is 13 amino acids. Germline values: CDR1 LNHDA, CDR2 SQIVND (reference sequence). The V and J genes are TRBV19 and TRBJ2-5; tentatively, D is TRBD1 (6 bases). The specimen sequenced was PBMCs. The source is a man aged 45-65 years in good health and CMV-seropositive. The CDR3 sequence is CASIQGTQKTQYF. In DNA form, the CDR3 reads TGTGCCAGTATCCAGGGGACCCAAAAGACCCAGTACTTC.